The 6 T cell receptor beta chains below come from one sample, sequenced in a study of CD8 T cells in Susac syndrome. A quantity of about 0.5 to 1 ug RNA underwent reverse transcription using random hexamers. TCRdb re-derived calls from the immunoSEQ multiplex PCR reads in MiXCR, one entry per CDR3 protein. Of some 300,000 distinct CDR3 sequences in the sample, approximately 84% were seen once. The sample taken for sequencing was CD8+ T cells from PBMCs. The receptors here all came from a human donor with multiple sclerosis.

This chain links TRBV9 with TRBJ1-4; 8 bases are a match to TRBD1. Germline trimming cut 4 bases from V and 8 bases from J; bases unmatched to any gene: 10. CDR1 SGDLS and CDR2 YYNGEE come from the germline V gene. This CDR3 has 15 residues. The CDR3 here is CASSPKTGGEEKLFF. CDR3 nucleotide sequence: TGTGCCAGCAGCCCAAAAACAGGGGGTGAGGAAAAACTGTTTTTT.

The gene calls are TRBV4-1 and TRBJ1-4, with D possibly matching TRBD1 (6 bases). The V gene lost 8 bases and the J gene lost 10 bases, with 8 bases spanning the gap. Germline V gives CDR1 MGHRA, CDR2 YSYEKL. The CDR3 loop spans 10 amino acids. The CDR3 DNA follows: TGCGCCAGCGGAGGGGGAAAACTGTTTTTT. Amino acids: CASGGGKLFF.

The chain links TRBV20-1 to TRBJ2-5; D is possibly TRBD1 (5 bases). The CDR3 consists of 15 residues. Germline V gene data show CDR1 as DFQATT and CDR2 as SNEGSKA (reference sequence). The germline V and J ends were trimmed by 6 bases and 0 bases, with 17 bases remaining between them. CDR3: CSAHSFGHNQETQYF. The CDR3 nucleotides are TGCAGTGCCCATTCTTTTGGACACAACCAAGAGACCCAGTACTTC.

This clonotype has just one count. V is TRBV28 and J is TRBJ1-5; 9 nucleotides match TRBD1. The J segment lost 2 bases and the V segment lost 6 bases, leaving 14 bases of the junction unmatched. This CDR3 spans 18 amino acids. Germline V gene data show CDR1 as MDHEN and CDR2 as SYDVKM. In nucleotides, the CDR3 is TGTGCCAGCAGCCCCCTGGGGACAGGGTTCGGGCGCAATCAGCCCCAGCATTTT. Its translation is CASSPLGTGFGRNQPQHF.

The chain couples TRBV4-1 to TRBJ2-2; 7 bases agree with TRBD1. The CDR3 is made up of 15 amino acids. V trimming: 6 bases; J trimming: 5 bases; junction bases outside the gene matches: 9. Germline CDR1 reads MGHRA; CDR2 reads YSYEKL. CDR3 coding DNA: TGCGCCAGCAGTTTTCGACAGGGCGCTACCGGGGAGCTGTTTTTT. It translates to CASSFRQGATGELFF.

The chain links TRBV7-9 to TRBJ1-2, with 7 bases that match TRBD1. J gave up 2 bases and V 1 base, and 4 bases lay outside the gene matches. CDR1 is SEHNR, CDR2 FQNEAQ, per germline (reference sequence). This CDR3 contains 15 residues. CDR3 sequence (DNA): TGTGCCAGCAGCTTAGGGGGACAGCGCAACTATGGCTACACCTTC. Translation gives CASSLGGQRNYGYTF.